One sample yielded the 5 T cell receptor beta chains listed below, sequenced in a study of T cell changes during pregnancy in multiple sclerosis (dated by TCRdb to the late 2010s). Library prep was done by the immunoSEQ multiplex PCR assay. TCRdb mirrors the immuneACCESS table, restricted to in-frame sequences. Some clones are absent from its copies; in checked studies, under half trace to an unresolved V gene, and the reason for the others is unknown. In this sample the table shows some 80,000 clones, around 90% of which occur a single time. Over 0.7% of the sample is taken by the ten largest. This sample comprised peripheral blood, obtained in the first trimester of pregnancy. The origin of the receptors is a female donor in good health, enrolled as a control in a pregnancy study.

CDR3 coding DNA: TGCGCCAGCAGCTTGGGGACAGGAGAAAACATTCAGTACTTC. This encodes CASSLGTGENIQYF. The chain employs TRBV5-1 and TRBJ2-4; 7 nucleotides agree with TRBD1. V lost 0 bases to trimming and J lost 5 bases; unmatched junction nucleotides: 2. The V gene's germline CDR1 is SGHRS and CDR2 YFSETQ. This CDR3 is 14 amino acids long.

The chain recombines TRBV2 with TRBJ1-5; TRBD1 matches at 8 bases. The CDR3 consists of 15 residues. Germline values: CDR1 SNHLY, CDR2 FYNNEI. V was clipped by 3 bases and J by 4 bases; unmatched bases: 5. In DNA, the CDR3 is TGTGCCAGCAGTGACCAGGGGGCGACGAATCAGCCCCAGCATTTT. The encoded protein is CASSDQGATNQPQHF. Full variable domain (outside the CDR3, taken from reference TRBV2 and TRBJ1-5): EPEVTQTPSHQVTQMGQEVILRCVPISNHLYFYWYRQILGQKVEFLVSFYNNEISEKSEIFDDQFSVERPDGSNFTLKIRSTKLEDSAMYFCASSDQGATNQPQHFGDGTRLSIL.

The CDR3 here is CASSSHGTGVADTQYF. CDR3 coding DNA: TGTGCCAGCAGCTCCCACGGGACAGGGGTTGCAGATACGCAGTATTTT. J is TRBJ2-3 and V is TRBV7-2; TRBD1 aligns across 10 bases. The germline gives CDR1 SGHTA, CDR2 FQGNSA. This CDR3 contains 16 residues. J lost 4 bases, V lost 4 bases, and 8 bases had no gene match. The variable domain in full, with the rest retrieved from reference TRBV7-2 and TRBJ2-3, is GAGVSQSPSNKVTEKGKDVELRCDPISGHTALYWYRQSLGQGLEFLIYFQGNSAPDKSGLPSDRFSAERTGGSVSTLTIQRTQQEDSAVYLCASSSHGTGVADTQYFGPGTRLTVL.

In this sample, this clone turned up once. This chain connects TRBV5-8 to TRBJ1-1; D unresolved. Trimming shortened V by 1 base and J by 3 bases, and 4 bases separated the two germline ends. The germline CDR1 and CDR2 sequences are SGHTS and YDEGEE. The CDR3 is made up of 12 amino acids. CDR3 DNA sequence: TGTGCCAGCAGCTTGACACACACTGAAGCTTTCTTT. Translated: CASSLTHTEAFF.

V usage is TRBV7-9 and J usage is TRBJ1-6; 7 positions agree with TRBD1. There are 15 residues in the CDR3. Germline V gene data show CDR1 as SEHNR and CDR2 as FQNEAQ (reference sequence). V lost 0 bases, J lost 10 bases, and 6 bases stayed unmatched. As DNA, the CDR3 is TGTGCCAGCAGCTTAGCGCACAGGGGAAACTCACCCCTCCACTTT. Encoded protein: CASSLAHRGNSPLHF.